Listed below are T cell receptor beta chains from one sample, sequenced in a study of blood T cell repertoires in COVID-19. Profiling relied on immunoSEQ multiplex PCR, and the TCRdb table lists in-frame clones only, not all of them. This table has about 250,000 clones, 90% to 95% appearing once. The source material was PBMCs or T cells enriched from blood (not recorded which). Source of these receptors: a woman aged 18 to 35 who had recovered from COVID-19. Both conserved end residues are part of each CDR3. Each record gives: clone size, V gene, D gene, J gene, CDR3 DNA, CDR3 protein. The D gene is left open where the match is weak. Expanded clones get a size class; other rows say once, few or many, or leave the size out.

abundance: .; v_gene: TRBV18; d_gene: .; j_gene: TRBJ1-2; CDR3nt: TGTGCCAGCTCCCCAGTGGGCACCCCTAATTATGGCTACACCTTC; CDR3aa: CASSPVGTPNYGYTF
abundance: .; v_gene: TRBV7-6; d_gene: .; j_gene: TRBJ1-3; CDR3nt: TGTGCCAGCAGCTTAGACAGGCGATACTCTGGAAACACCATATATTTT; CDR3aa: CASSLDRRYSGNTIYF
abundance: .; v_gene: TRBV4-2; d_gene: TRBD2; j_gene: TRBJ2-1; CDR3nt: TGTGCCAGCAGGGGGGAGGGTGAGCAGTTCTTC; CDR3aa: CASRGEGEQFF
abundance: .; v_gene: TRBV5-4; d_gene: TRBD2; j_gene: TRBJ2-7; CDR3nt: TGTGCCAGCAGCTTGACCGGGACTAGCGGGGGGGGCTACGAGCAGTACTTC; CDR3aa: CASSLTGTSGGGYEQYF
abundance: once; v_gene: TRBV6-5; d_gene: .; j_gene: TRBJ1-4; CDR3nt: TGTGCCAGCAGACCCCCCGGGTATCCAAAACTGTTTTTT; CDR3aa: CASRPPGYPKLFF
abundance: .; v_gene: TRBV6-5; d_gene: .; j_gene: TRBJ1-1; CDR3nt: TGTGCCAGCAGCAGGGATCCTTTGAACACTGAAGCTTTCTTT; CDR3aa: CASSRDPLNTEAFF
abundance: few; v_gene: TRBV28; d_gene: TRBD1; j_gene: TRBJ1-1; CDR3nt: TGTGCCAGCAGTTTACAGGGGACAGGGAACACTGAAGCTTTCTTT; CDR3aa: CASSLQGTGNTEAFF
abundance: .; v_gene: TRBV2; d_gene: TRBD1; j_gene: TRBJ1-4; CDR3nt: TGTGCCAGCACCTCCGACAGGGCAACTAATGAAAAACTGTTTTTT; CDR3aa: CASTSDRATNEKLFF
abundance: .; v_gene: TRBV4-1; d_gene: .; j_gene: TRBJ1-1; CDR3nt: TGCGCCAGCAGCCAAGTCTATAGTCCCCCGGGTGGGAGCACTGAAGCTTTCTTT; CDR3aa: CASSQVYSPPGGSTEAFF
abundance: .; v_gene: TRBV6-5; d_gene: TRBD1; j_gene: TRBJ2-7; CDR3nt: TGTGCCAGCAGTAACGACAGGGTTAATTACGAGCAGTACTTC; CDR3aa: CASSNDRVNYEQYF
abundance: .; v_gene: TRBV6-1; d_gene: TRBD1; j_gene: TRBJ1-2; CDR3nt: TGTGCCAGCAGTGAGGGACAGGGCAAAGAGGATGGCTACACCTTC; CDR3aa: CASSEGQGKEDGYTF
abundance: .; v_gene: TRBV11-1; d_gene: TRBD1; j_gene: TRBJ2-1; CDR3nt: TGTGCCAGCAACCGCCAGGGGGATAGTAATGAGCAGTTCTTC; CDR3aa: CASNRQGDSNEQFF
abundance: .; v_gene: TRBV7-9; d_gene: TRBD1; j_gene: TRBJ2-2; CDR3nt: TGTGCCAGCACATGGGACAGGTTGACCGGGGAGCTGTTTTTT; CDR3aa: CASTWDRLTGELFF
abundance: .; v_gene: TRBV4-1; d_gene: TRBD2; j_gene: TRBJ2-2; CDR3nt: TGCGCCAGCAGCCAAGATGAAGGGCTAGCGGGAGGCGGGGCCGGGGAGCTGTTTTTT; CDR3aa: CASSQDEGLAGGGAGELFF
abundance: once; v_gene: TRBV19; d_gene: TRBD1; j_gene: TRBJ2-3; CDR3nt: TGTGCCAGTAGGATGGGACAGGTCTACACAGATACGCAGTATTTT; CDR3aa: CASRMGQVYTDTQYF
abundance: .; v_gene: TRBV5-1; d_gene: .; j_gene: TRBJ1-3; CDR3nt: TGCGCCAGCAGCTTGGATGGTAGCCAGGGGCAGGGAAACACCATATATTTT; CDR3aa: CASSLDGSQGQGNTIYF
abundance: once; v_gene: TRBV6-4; d_gene: .; j_gene: TRBJ2-7; CDR3nt: TGTGCCAGCAGTGCCCCAGACGGACAGCCGAGCCGCTCCTACGAGCAGTACTTC; CDR3aa: CASSAPDGQPSRSYEQYF
abundance: once; v_gene: TRBV10-3; d_gene: .; j_gene: TRBJ1-3; CDR3nt: TGTGCCGCCACAGCCAGCTCTGGAAACACCATATATTTT; CDR3aa: CAATASSGNTIYF
abundance: .; v_gene: TRBV7-3; d_gene: .; j_gene: TRBJ1-5; CDR3nt: TGTGCCAGCAGAGGGCCCGGGAGTCAGCCCCAGCATTTT; CDR3aa: CASRGPGSQPQHF
abundance: .; v_gene: TRBV19; d_gene: .; j_gene: TRBJ2-7; CDR3nt: TGTGCCAGTAGTATAGGCAGGGTCTACGAGCAGTACTTC; CDR3aa: CASSIGRVYEQYF
abundance: .; v_gene: TRBV9; d_gene: TRBD2; j_gene: TRBJ2-1; CDR3nt: TGTGCCAGCAGCGACGGACAAGCGGGGTATGAGCAGTTCTTC; CDR3aa: CASSDGQAGYEQFF
abundance: .; v_gene: TRBV4-1; d_gene: .; j_gene: TRBJ1-3; CDR3nt: TGCGCCAGCAGCCCACAGGACCGAAACACCATATATTTT; CDR3aa: CASSPQDRNTIYF
abundance: once; v_gene: TRBV5-4; d_gene: .; j_gene: TRBJ2-3; CDR3nt: TGTGCCAGCAGCTGGGGACAGTCGGGGGTAGTCACAGATACGCAGTATTTT; CDR3aa: CASSWGQSGVVTDTQYF
abundance: .; v_gene: TRBV11-1; d_gene: TRBD1; j_gene: TRBJ2-7; CDR3nt: TGTGCCAGCAGCTGGGGGACAGTTGAAGACGAGCAGTACTTC; CDR3aa: CASSWGTVEDEQYF
abundance: .; v_gene: TRBV6-5; d_gene: .; j_gene: TRBJ2-7; CDR3nt: TGTGCCAGCAGTTACAGGGGGAGTTACGAGCAGTACTTC; CDR3aa: CASSYRGSYEQYF
abundance: once; v_gene: TRBV28; d_gene: TRBD1; j_gene: TRBJ1-2; CDR3nt: TGTGCCAGCAGTCCCACAGGGGGAGGCTATGGCTACACCTTC; CDR3aa: CASSPTGGGYGYTF
abundance: .; v_gene: TRBV20-1; d_gene: .; j_gene: TRBJ2-6; CDR3nt: TGCAGTGCTAGTGAGCAGGCCCACTCTGGGGCCAACGTCCTGACTTTC; CDR3aa: CSASEQAHSGANVLTF
abundance: .; v_gene: TRBV12-3/TRBV12-4; d_gene: TRBD1; j_gene: TRBJ1-2; CDR3nt: TGTGCCAGCACCACCGGGACAGGGGGTGGTTACACCTTC; CDR3aa: CASTTGTGGGYTF
abundance: .; v_gene: TRBV13; d_gene: TRBD1; j_gene: TRBJ2-7; CDR3nt: TGTGCCAGCACCTCCGGGGGACAGGGGGCCTACGAGCAGTACTTC; CDR3aa: CASTSGGQGAYEQYF
abundance: .; v_gene: TRBV7-9; d_gene: TRBD1; j_gene: TRBJ1-1; CDR3nt: TGTGCCAGCCGGGGGACAGTCGGAATGAACACTGAAGCTTTCTTT; CDR3aa: CASRGTVGMNTEAFF